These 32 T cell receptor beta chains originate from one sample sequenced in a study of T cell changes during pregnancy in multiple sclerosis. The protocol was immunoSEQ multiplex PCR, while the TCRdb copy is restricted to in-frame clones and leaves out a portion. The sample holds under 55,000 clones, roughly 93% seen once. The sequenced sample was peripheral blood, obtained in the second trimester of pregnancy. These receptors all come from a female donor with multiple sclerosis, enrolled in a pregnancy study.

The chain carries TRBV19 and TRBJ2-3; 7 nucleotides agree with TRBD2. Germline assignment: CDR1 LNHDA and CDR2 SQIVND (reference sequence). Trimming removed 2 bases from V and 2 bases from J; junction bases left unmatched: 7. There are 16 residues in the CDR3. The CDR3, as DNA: TGTGCCAGTAGTATAATGCCTAGCGGACCCACAGATACGCAGTATTTT. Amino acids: CASSIMPSGPTDTQYF.

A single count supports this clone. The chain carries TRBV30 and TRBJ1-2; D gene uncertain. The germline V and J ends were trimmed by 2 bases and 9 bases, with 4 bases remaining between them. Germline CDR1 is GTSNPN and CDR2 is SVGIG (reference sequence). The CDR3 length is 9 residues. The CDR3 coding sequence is TGTGCCTGGAGTCGGTGCTACACCTTC. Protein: CAWSRCYTF.

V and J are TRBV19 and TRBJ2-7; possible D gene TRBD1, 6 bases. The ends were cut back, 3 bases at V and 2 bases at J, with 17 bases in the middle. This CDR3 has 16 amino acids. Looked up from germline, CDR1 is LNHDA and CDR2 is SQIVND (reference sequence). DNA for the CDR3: TGTGCCAGTAGTATGGGGGCAAGCGGATCGCCCTACGAGCAGTACTTC. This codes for CASSMGASGSPYEQYF.

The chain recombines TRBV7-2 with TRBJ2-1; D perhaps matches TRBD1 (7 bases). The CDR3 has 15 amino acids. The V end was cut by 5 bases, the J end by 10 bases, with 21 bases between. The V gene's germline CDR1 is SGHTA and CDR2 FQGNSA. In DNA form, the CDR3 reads TGTGCCAGCAGCCCCCAGGGGGGACTGCAGGGCGAGCAGTTCTTC. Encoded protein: CASSPQGGLQGEQFF.

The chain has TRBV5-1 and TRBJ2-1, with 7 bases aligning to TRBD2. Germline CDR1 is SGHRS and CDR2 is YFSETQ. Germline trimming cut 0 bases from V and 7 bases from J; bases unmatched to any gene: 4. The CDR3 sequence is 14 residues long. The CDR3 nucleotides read TGCGCCAGCAGCTTGGGGGGGGAGGGTAATGAGCAGTTCTTC. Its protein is CASSLGGEGNEQFF.

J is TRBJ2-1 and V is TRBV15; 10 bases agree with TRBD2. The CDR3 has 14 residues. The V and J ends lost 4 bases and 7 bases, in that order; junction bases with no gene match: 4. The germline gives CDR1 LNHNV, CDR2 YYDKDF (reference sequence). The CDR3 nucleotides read TGTGCCACCAGCAAGCGGGAGGGCTTAAATGAGCAGTTCTTC. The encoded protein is CATSKREGLNEQFF.

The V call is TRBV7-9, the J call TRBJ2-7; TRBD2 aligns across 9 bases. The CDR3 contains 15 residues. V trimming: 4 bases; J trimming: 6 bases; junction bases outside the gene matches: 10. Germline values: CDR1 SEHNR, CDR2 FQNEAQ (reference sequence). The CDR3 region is CASSSTPLAGSEQYF. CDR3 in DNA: TGTGCCAGCAGCTCTACACCCCTAGCGGGATCCGAGCAGTACTTC. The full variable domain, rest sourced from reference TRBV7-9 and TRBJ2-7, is DTGVSQNPRHKITKRGQNVTFRCDPISEHNRLYWYRQTLGQGPEFLTYFQNEAQLEKSRLLSDRFSAERPKGSFSTLEIQRTEQGDSAMYLCASSSTPLAGSEQYFGPGTRLTVT.

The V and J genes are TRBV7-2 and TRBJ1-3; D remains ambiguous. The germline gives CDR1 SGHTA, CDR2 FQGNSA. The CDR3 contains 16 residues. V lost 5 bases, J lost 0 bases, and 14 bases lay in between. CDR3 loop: CASSTQHTGSGNTIYF. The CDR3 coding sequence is TGTGCCAGCAGCACACAGCATACCGGCTCTGGAAACACCATATATTTT.

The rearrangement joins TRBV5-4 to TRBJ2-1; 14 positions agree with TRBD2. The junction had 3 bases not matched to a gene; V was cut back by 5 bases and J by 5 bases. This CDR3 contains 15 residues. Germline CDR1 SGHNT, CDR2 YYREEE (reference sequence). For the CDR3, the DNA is TGTGCCAGCAGGGGGGGACTAGCGGGAGACAATGAGCAGTTCTTC. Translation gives CASRGGLAGDNEQFF.

CDR3 loop: CASSARGGRNNSPLHF. The CDR3 DNA is TGTGCCAGCAGTGCAAGGGGAGGGAGAAATAATTCACCCCTCCACTTT. The chain joins TRBV2 to TRBJ1-6, with a tentative D call TRBD1 (5 bases). V was pared by 4 bases and J by 5 bases, with 15 bases between. CDR3 length: 16 amino acids. Germline values: CDR1 SNHLY, CDR2 FYNNEI.

This CDR3 is CAIKGDRDTQYF. CDR3 DNA sequence: TGTGCCATCAAGGGGGACCGGGATACGCAGTATTTT. The chain has TRBV10-3 and TRBJ2-3; weak D call: TRBD1 (6 bases). Germline values: CDR1 ENHRY, CDR2 SYGVKD. The CDR3 consists of 12 residues. Deletions cut 7 bases from V and 6 bases from J, with 11 bases between.

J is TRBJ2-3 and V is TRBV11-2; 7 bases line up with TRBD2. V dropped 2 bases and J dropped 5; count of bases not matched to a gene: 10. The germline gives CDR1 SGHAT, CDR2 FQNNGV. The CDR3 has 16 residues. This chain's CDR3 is CASSLFWGGEGDTQYF. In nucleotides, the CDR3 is TGTGCCAGCAGCTTATTTTGGGGAGGGGAGGGAGATACGCAGTATTTT.

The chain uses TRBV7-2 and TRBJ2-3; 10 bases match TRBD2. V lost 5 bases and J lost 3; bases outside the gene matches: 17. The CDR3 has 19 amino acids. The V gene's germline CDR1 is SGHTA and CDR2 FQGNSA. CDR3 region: CASSPSLAGDGGVTDTQYF. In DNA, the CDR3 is TGTGCCAGCAGCCCGAGTCTAGCGGGGGACGGGGGGGTAACAGATACGCAGTATTTT.

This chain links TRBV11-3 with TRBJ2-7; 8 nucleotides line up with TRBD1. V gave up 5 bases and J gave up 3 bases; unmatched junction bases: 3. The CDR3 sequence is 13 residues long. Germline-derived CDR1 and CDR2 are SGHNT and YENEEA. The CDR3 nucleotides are TGTGCCAGCAGCCCGGACAGGGACTACGAGCAGTACTTC. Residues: CASSPDRDYEQYF.

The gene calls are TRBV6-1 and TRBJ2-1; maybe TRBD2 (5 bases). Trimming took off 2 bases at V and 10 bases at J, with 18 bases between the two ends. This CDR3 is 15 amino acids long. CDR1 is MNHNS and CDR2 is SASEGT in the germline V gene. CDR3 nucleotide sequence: TGTGCCAGCAGTGAAACAGCCCCGGGGTACACGGAGCAGTTCTTC. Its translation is CASSETAPGYTEQFF.

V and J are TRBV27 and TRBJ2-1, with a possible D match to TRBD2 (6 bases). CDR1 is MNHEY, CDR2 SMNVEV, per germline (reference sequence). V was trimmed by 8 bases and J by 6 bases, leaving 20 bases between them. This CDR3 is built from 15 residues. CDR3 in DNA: TGTGCCAGCCATCCCCCGGGAGCCCCGTCCAATGAGCAGTTCTTC. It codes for CASHPPGAPSNEQFF.

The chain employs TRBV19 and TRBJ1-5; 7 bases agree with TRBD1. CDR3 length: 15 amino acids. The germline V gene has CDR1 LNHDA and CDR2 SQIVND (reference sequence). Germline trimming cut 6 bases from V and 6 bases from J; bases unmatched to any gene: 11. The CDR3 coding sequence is TGTGCCAGTAGCCCCTTTACAGGGGTCGGTCAGCCCCAGCATTTT. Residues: CASSPFTGVGQPQHF.

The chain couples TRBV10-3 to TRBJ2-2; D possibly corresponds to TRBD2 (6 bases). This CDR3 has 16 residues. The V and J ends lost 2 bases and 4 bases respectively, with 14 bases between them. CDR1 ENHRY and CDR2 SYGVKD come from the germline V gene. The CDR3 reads CAISEPTSGFTGELFF. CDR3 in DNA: TGTGCCATCAGTGAGCCCACAAGCGGGTTCACCGGGGAGCTGTTTTTT.

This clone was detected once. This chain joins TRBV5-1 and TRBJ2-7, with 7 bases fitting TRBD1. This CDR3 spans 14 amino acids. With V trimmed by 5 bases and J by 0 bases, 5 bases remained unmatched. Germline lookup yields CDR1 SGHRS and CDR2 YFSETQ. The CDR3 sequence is CASRDDRDSYEQYF. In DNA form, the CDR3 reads TGCGCCAGCAGGGACGACAGGGACTCCTACGAGCAGTACTTC.

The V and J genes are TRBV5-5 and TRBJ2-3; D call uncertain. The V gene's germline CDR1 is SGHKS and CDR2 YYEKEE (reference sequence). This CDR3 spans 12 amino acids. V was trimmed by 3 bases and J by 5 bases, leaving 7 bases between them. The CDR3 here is CASSSGGDTQYF. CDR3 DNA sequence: TGTGCCAGCAGCTCGGGTGGAGATACGCAGTATTTT.

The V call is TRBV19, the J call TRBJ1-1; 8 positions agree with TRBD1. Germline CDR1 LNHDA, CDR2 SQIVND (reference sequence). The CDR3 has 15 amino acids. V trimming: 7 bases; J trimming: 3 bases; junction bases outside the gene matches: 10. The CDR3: CASTRRETGDTEAFF. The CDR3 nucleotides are TGTGCCAGTACCCGGCGGGAGACAGGGGACACTGAAGCTTTCTTT.

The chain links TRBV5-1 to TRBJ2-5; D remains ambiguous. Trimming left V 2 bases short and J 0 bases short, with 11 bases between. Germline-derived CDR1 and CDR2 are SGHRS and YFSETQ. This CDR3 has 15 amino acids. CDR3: CASSFALRNQETQYF. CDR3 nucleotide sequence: TGCGCCAGCAGCTTTGCCTTGAGGAACCAAGAGACCCAGTACTTC. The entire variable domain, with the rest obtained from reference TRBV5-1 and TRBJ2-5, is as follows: KAGVTQTPRYLIKTRGQQVTLSCSPISGHRSVSWYQQTPGQGLQFLFEYFSETQRNKGNFPGRFSGRQFSNSRSEMNVSTLELGDSALYLCASSFALRNQETQYFGPGTRLLVL.

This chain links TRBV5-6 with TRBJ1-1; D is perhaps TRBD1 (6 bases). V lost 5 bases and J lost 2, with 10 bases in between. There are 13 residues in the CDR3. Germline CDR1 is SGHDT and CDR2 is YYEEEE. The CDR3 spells CASSQGPNTEAFF. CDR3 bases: TGTGCCAGCAGTCAGGGGCCAAACACTGAAGCTTTCTTT. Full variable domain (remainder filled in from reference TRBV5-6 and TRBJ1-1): DAGVTQSPTHLIKTRGQQVTLRCSPKSGHDTVSWYQQALGQGPQFIFQYYEEEERQRGNFPDRFSGHQFPNYSSELNVNALLLGDSALYLCASSQGPNTEAFFGQGTRLTVV.

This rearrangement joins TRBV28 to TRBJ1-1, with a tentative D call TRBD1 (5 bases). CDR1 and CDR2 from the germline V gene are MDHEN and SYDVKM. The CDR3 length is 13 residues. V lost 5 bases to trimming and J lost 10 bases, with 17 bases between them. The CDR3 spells CASSLGPGDRAFF. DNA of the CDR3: TGTGCCAGCAGTCTTGGCCCCGGAGACAGAGCTTTCTTT.

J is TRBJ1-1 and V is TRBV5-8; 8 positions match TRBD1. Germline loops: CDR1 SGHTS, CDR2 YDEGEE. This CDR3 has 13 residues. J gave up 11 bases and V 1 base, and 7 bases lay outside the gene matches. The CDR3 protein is CASSLLQGARAFF. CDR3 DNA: TGTGCCAGCAGCTTGTTGCAGGGGGCGAGGGCTTTCTTT.

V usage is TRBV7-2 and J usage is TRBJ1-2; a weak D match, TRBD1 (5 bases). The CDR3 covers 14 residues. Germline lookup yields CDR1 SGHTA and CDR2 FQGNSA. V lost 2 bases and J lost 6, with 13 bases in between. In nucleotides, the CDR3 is TGTGCCAGCAGCTTAAGCGGGGGTACGGATGGCTACACCTTC. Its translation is CASSLSGGTDGYTF.

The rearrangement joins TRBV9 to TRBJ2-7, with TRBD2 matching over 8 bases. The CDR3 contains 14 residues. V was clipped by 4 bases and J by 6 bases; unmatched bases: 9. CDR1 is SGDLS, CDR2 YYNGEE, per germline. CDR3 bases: TGTGCCAGCAGCACGTTAGCGGGATCGGCCGAGCAGTACTTC. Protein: CASSTLAGSAEQYF.

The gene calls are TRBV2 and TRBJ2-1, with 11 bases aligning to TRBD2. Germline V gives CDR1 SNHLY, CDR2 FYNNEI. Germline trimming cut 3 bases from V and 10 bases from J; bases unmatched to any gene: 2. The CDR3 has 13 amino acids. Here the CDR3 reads CASSDRLAGEQFF. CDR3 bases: TGTGCCAGCAGTGACCGACTAGCGGGAGAGCAGTTCTTC.

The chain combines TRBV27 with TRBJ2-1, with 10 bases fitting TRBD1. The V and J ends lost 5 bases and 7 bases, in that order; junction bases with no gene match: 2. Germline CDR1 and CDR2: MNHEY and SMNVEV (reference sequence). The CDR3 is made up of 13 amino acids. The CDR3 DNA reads TGTGCCAGCAGTCCGGGACAGGGGAATGAGCAGTTCTTC. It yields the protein CASSPGQGNEQFF.

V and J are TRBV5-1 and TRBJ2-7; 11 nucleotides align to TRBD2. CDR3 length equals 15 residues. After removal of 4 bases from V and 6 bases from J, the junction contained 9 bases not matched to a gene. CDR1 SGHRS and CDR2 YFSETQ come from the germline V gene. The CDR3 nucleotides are TGCGCCAGCAGCGGTGGGACTAGCGGAGCCTCCGAGCAGTACTTC. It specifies CASSGGTSGASEQYF.

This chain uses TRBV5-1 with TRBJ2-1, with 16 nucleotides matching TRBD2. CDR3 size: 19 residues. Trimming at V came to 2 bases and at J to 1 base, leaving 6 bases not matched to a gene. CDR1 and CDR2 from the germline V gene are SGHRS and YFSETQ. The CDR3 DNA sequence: TGCGCCAGCAGCTTTCGGGGGACTAGCGGGAGGGCGTCCTACAATGAGCAGTTCTTC. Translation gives CASSFRGTSGRASYNEQFF.

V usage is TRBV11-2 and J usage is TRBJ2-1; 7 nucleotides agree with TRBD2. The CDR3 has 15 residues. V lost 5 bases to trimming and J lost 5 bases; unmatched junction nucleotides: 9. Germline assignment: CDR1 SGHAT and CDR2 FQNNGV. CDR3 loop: CASSPGGLRNNEQFF. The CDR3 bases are TGTGCCAGCAGCCCGGGAGGACTCCGCAACAATGAGCAGTTCTTC.